Listed here is a single T cell receptor beta chain. The record originates from a study of OX40 agonist ivuxolimab in advanced cancers. Study at large: Dose-escalation patients had hepatocellular carcinoma, melanoma, renal cell or head and neck cancer.

This CDR3 is 15 amino acids long. Trimming cost V 5 bases and J 5 bases; bases outside gene matches: 8. CDR1 and CDR2 (germline): LGHNT, FRNRAP. Assay used: immunoSEQ multiplex PCR; TCRdb lists only in-frame clones, some missing. The profile covers over 55,000 clones, with around 93% appearing a single time and 1.5% to 2% taken by the ten largest. Source: CD4+ or CD8+ T cells sorted from blood, taken in a trial of the OX40 agonist ivuxolimab. This clonotype was obtained from an adult with an advanced solid tumor such as melanoma, head and neck, liver or kidney cancer. The chain employs TRBV12-5 and TRBJ1-5; 8 nucleotides align to TRBD1. In DNA form, the CDR3 reads TGTGCTAGTGGTCCCGCAGGGGGCGCGGATCAGCCCCAGCATTTT. This encodes CASGPAGGADQPQHF.